These 14 T cell receptor beta chains originate from one sample sequenced in a study of OX40 agonist ivuxolimab in advanced cancers. The protocol was immunoSEQ multiplex PCR, while the TCRdb copy is restricted to in-frame clones and leaves out a portion. The data contain around 62,000 clones, around 87% of them seen just once; the ten biggest clones take up 0.3% to 0.45%. The sequenced sample was CD4+ or CD8+ T cells sorted from blood, obtained in a trial of the OX40 agonist ivuxolimab. These receptors originate from an adult with an advanced solid tumor such as melanoma, head and neck, liver or kidney cancer.

V gene TRBV18 combines with J gene TRBJ1-1, with D perhaps matching TRBD1 (5 bases). The CDR3 sequence is 14 residues long. CDR1 and CDR2 (germline): KGHSH, LQKENI. Trimming left V 3 bases short and J 5 bases short, with 13 bases between. The CDR3 here is CASSPGDVRTEAFF. The DNA for the CDR3 is TGTGCCAGCTCACCTGGGGACGTTCGTACTGAAGCTTTCTTT.

CDR3 nucleotides: TGTGCCAGCAGCCACCGGGGGACTTACAATGAGCAGTTCTTC. Its protein product is CASSHRGTYNEQFF. This chain connects TRBV4-2 to TRBJ2-1, with D tentatively TRBD2 (6 bases). V was cut by 3 bases and J by 4 bases, with 10 bases left in between. The CDR3 extends over 14 amino acids. Germline V gene lookup returns CDR1 LGHNA and CDR2 YNFKEQ.

CDR3 DNA: TGTGCCAGCTCACCAACACCAGCCACTCCGGGACAGGTTCCTAGCAATCAGCCCCAGCATTTT. Its protein product is CASSPTPATPGQVPSNQPQHF. The chain recombines TRBV18 with TRBJ1-5; 8 positions agree with TRBD1. Trimming at V came to 2 bases and at J to 0 bases, leaving 18 bases not matched to a gene. Germline CDR1 is KGHSH and CDR2 is LQKENI. The CDR3 has 21 residues. The full variable domain, with the rest looked up from reference TRBV18 and TRBJ1-5, is NAGVMQNPRHLVRRRGQEARLRCSPMKGHSHVYWYRQLPEEGLKFMVYLQKENIIDESGMPKERFSAEFPKEGPSILRIQQVVRGDSAAYFCASSPTPATPGQVPSNQPQHFGDGTRLSIL.

This clone was counted a single time. V is TRBV2 and J is TRBJ2-1; 9 bases match TRBD2. With 8 bases clipped from V and 9 bases from J, the junction kept 17 bases outside the gene matches. This CDR3 spans 16 amino acids. Germline CDR1 and CDR2: SNHLY and FYNNEI. CDR3 loop: CASRPERTSAVGEQFF. CDR3 DNA sequence: TGTGCCAGCCGTCCGGAAAGGACTAGCGCGGTTGGTGAGCAGTTCTTC.

Concerning this clone: The sample contains more than one DNA sequence encoding this CDR3. The DNA for the CDR3 is TGTGCCAGCTCCCCAGACAGGGGATCCTACGAGCAGTACTTC. Amino acids: CASSPDRGSYEQYF. The gene calls are TRBV18 and TRBJ2-7; 8 bases are a match to TRBD1. Germline V gene lookup returns CDR1 KGHSH and CDR2 LQKENI. V was pared by 6 bases and J by 1 base, with 5 bases of the junction left unmatched. The CDR3 contains 14 residues.

The chain links TRBV5-1 to TRBJ2-2, with D hard to call. Germline loops: CDR1 SGHRS, CDR2 YFSETQ. The CDR3 is 13 residues long. V was cut by 0 bases and J by 4 bases, with 4 bases left in between. In DNA form, the CDR3 reads TGCGCCAGCAGCTTGGCCAGCACCGGGGAGCTGTTTTTT. Its protein product is CASSLASTGELFF.

This clone has only a few counts. The CDR3, as DNA: TGTGCCAGCAGTGCTGGACTGTGGCAGCCCCAGCATTTT. It specifies CASSAGLWQPQHF. The gene calls are TRBV2 and TRBJ1-5, with no clear D. The CDR3 runs 13 residues. Trimming shortened V by 4 bases and J by 7 bases, and 11 bases separated the two germline ends. Per the germline V gene, CDR1 is SNHLY and CDR2 is FYNNEI.

V gene TRBV19 combines with J gene TRBJ2-5, with 7 bases fitting TRBD1. V lost 2 bases and J lost 5; bases outside the gene matches: 8. Germline V gene sequence: CDR1 LNHDA, CDR2 SQIVND (reference sequence). The CDR3 is made up of 15 amino acids. The CDR3 nucleotides read TGTGCCAGTAGTATAATGCAGGGGGAGTCGGAGACCCAGTACTTC. Protein: CASSIMQGESETQYF.

In DNA form, the CDR3 reads TGTGCCAGCAACAGGGGCCAAGAGCAGTACTTC. It specifies CASNRGQEQYF. The chain combines TRBV6-5 with TRBJ2-7; TRBD1 agrees at 7 bases. The CDR3 extends over 11 amino acids. Per germline, CDR1 MNHEY and CDR2 SVGAGI. V lost 7 bases and J lost 7; bases outside the gene matches: 4.

V usage is TRBV10-1 and J usage is TRBJ2-5, with D hard to call. The V gene lost 3 bases and the J gene lost 4 bases, with 9 bases spanning the gap. The CDR3 totals 13 residues. Germline assignment: CDR1 WNHNN and CDR2 SYGVQD (reference sequence). For the CDR3, the DNA is TGCGCCAGCAGTGACGGGCTATTAGAGACCCAGTACTTC. Residues: CASSDGLLETQYF.

V and J are TRBV4-2 and TRBJ1-6; D gene uncertain. Germline CDR1 reads LGHNA; CDR2 reads YNFKEQ. The CDR3 totals 15 residues. The V end was cut by 0 bases, the J end by 9 bases, with 12 bases between. The CDR3, as DNA: TGTGCCAGCAGCCAAGATATCCCAGTAGGTTCACCCCTCCACTTT. Its translation: CASSQDIPVGSPLHF.

The J gene is TRBJ1-1, the V gene TRBV21-1; the D segment call TRBD1 is taken from the table without a DNA check. TRBV21-1 is a pseudogene locus. There are 13 residues in the CDR3. The CDR3 DNA reads as TGTGCCAGCAGCAAAGACAGGAACACTGAAGCTTTCTTT. Protein: CASSKDRNTEAFF.

This chain joins TRBV5-6 and TRBJ1-2; TRBD1 agrees at 7 bases. Trimming cost V 3 bases and J 3 bases; bases outside gene matches: 8. From germline, CDR1 is SGHDT and CDR2 YYEEEE. There are 15 residues in the CDR3. CDR3 in amino acids: CASSSPSTGYYGYTF. CDR3 nucleotides: TGTGCCAGCAGCTCGCCATCGACAGGGTACTATGGCTACACCTTC.

This clone was found once. The chain links TRBV10-3 to TRBJ1-2, with D possibly TRBD1 on 5 matching bases. Germline V gene sequence: CDR1 ENHRY, CDR2 SYGVKD. Trimming stripped 2 bases from V and 8 bases from J, with 9 bases between. The CDR3 length is 12 residues. CDR3 nucleotide sequence: TGTGCCATCAGTGAGGTAGGGGAAGGCTACACCTTC. It translates to CAISEVGEGYTF.